This TCR beta chain was captured in a study of blood T cell repertoires in COVID-19. Across the study: Donors in the United States, Italy and Spain gave samples during acute or convalescent COVID-19.

The V gene lost 0 bases and the J gene lost 0 bases, with 13 bases spanning the gap. The CDR3 contains 17 residues. The V gene's germline CDR1 is LNHNV and CDR2 YYDKDF (reference sequence). Per the original data handling: For nucleated cells, counts were estimated from reference gene primer amplification. Profiling relied on immunoSEQ multiplex PCR, and the TCRdb table lists in-frame clones only, not all of them. D and trimming were read from the DNA, whereas the V and J calls and clone size are those reported in that table. This table holds around 200,000 clones, around 83% found once. The sample taken for sequencing was peripheral blood. The TCR was taken from a woman in her forties or fifties with acute or convalescent COVID-19. This sequence joins TRBV15 and TRBJ2-3; possible D gene TRBD2, 5 bases. CDR3 amino acids: CATSRDVAADSTDTQYF. As DNA, the CDR3 is TGTGCCACCAGCAGAGATGTAGCAGCGGACAGCACAGATACGCAGTATTTT.